A single sample gave rise to the 8 T cell receptor beta chains below, sequenced in a study of CD8+ T cells in alopecia areata. In the case of several patients, the CD4+ cells were sorted into CD25+CD127- cells. Following extraction, RNA underwent reverse transcription to cDNA, which served as the sequencing template. Using immunoSEQ multiplex PCR, the repertoire was profiled, and TCRdb retains in-frame clones only, with some absent. This table has fewer than 40,000 clones, roughly half appearing once. The sample was CD4+ Tregs sorted from blood. Every receptor here comes from a human donor with alopecia areata.

Only a few counts were recorded for this clone. In DNA form, the CDR3 reads TGTGCCAGCTCAAAGAGACAGTCACCTAGGTCCTACGAGCAGTACTTC. This codes for CASSKRQSPRSYEQYF. The V call is TRBV18, the J call TRBJ2-7; a possible D gene is TRBD1 (5 bases). Trimming took 5 bases from V and 1 from J, leaving 18 bases between them. This CDR3 spans 16 amino acids. CDR1 and CDR2 from the germline V gene are KGHSH and LQKENI.

This clone was observed a handful of times. J is TRBJ2-3 and V is TRBV7-2; TRBD2 matches 8 bases. Germline lookup yields CDR1 SGHTA and CDR2 FQGNSA. V gave up 7 bases and J gave up 1 base; unmatched junction bases: 13. The CDR3 has 17 amino acids. CDR3 sequence reads: CASNLISSSGGTDTQYF. The CDR3 DNA reads TGTGCCAGCAACCTGATAAGCAGTAGCGGGGGCACAGATACGCAGTATTTT. The full variable domain, with the rest looked up from reference TRBV7-2 and TRBJ2-3, is GAGVSQSPSNKVTEKGKDVELRCDPISGHTALYWYRQSLGQGLEFLIYFQGNSAPDKSGLPSDRFSAERTGGSVSTLTIQRTQQEDSAVYLCASNLISSSGGTDTQYFGPGTRLTVL.

V and J are TRBV7-7 and TRBJ2-2, with D perhaps matching TRBD1 or TRBD2 (5 bases each). Germline CDR1 is SSHAT and CDR2 is FNYEAQ (reference sequence). V was shortened by 0 bases and J by 3 bases, with 5 bases between the two germline ends. The CDR3 sequence is 14 residues long. CDR3 residues: CASSLAGDTGELFF. The CDR3 region has the DNA TGTGCCAGCAGCTTAGCGGGGGACACCGGGGAGCTGTTTTTT.

The rearrangement uses TRBV29-1 and TRBJ1-4; D possibly corresponds to TRBD1 (5 bases). The germline V gene has CDR1 SQVTM and CDR2 ANQGSEA. This CDR3 spans 14 amino acids. The germline V and J ends were trimmed by 5 bases and 4 bases, with 14 bases remaining between them. The CDR3 loop reads CSVSPGAGNEKLFF. CDR3 coding DNA: TGCAGCGTTTCACCCGGGGCCGGTAATGAAAAACTGTTTTTT.

V is TRBV7-2 and J is TRBJ2-3, with 7 bases lining up with TRBD1. Looked up from germline, CDR1 is SGHTA and CDR2 is FQGNSA. The CDR3 loop spans 16 amino acids. J was trimmed by 2 bases and V by 5 bases; bases with no gene match: 10. The CDR3, as DNA: TGTGCCAGCAGCCCGGGGACAGCCCCTTCCACAGATACGCAGTATTTT. Encoded protein: CASSPGTAPSTDTQYF.

The chain employs TRBV27 and TRBJ2-1, with a weak D call TRBD1 (6 bases). The CDR3 covers 14 residues. Germline lookup yields CDR1 MNHEY and CDR2 SMNVEV (reference sequence). The V end was cut by 3 bases, the J end by 4 bases, with 10 bases between. The CDR3 spells CASSFQGYYNEQFF. DNA of the CDR3: TGTGCCAGCAGTTTTCAGGGGTATTACAATGAGCAGTTCTTC.

This clone showed up just a few times. The CDR3: CSDRVPYNEQFF. CDR3 nucleotides: TGCAGCGACAGGGTACCCTACAATGAGCAGTTCTTC. This chain uses TRBV29-1 with TRBJ2-1, with TRBD1 as a possible D gene (6 bases). The CDR3 length is 12 residues. Looked up from germline, CDR1 is SQVTM and CDR2 is ANQGSEA. V lost 7 bases and J 2 bases, leaving 9 bases between the germline ends.

This clone has only one observation. The chain joins TRBV29-1 to TRBJ2-6, with D possibly TRBD1 on 6 matching bases. Germline values: CDR1 SQVTM, CDR2 ANQGSEA. V gave up 6 bases and J gave up 6 bases, with 12 bases separating them. CDR3 length equals 13 residues. Here the CDR3 DNA reads TGCAGCGTGTCAGGGGCTGAGGCCAACGTCCTGACTTTC. Amino acid sequence: CSVSGAEANVLTF. The full variable domain, rest sourced from reference TRBV29-1 and TRBJ2-6, is SAVISQKPSRDICQRGTSLTIQCQVDSQVTMMFWYRQQPGQSLTLIATANQGSEATYESGFVIDKFPISRPNLTFSTLTVSNMSPEDSSIYLCSVSGAEANVLTFGAGSRLTVL.